One sample yielded the 23 T cell receptor beta chains listed below, sequenced in a study of T cells in Graves' hyperthyroidism and ophthalmopathy. The CDR3 regions of TCR beta were amplified from RNA transcripts. HTBI primers drove first-round RT-PCR of the TCR CDR3. TCRdb independently ran MiXCR on the multiplex PCR reads; one entry per CDR3 protein. The sample holds fewer than 600,000 distinct CDR3 sequences, around an eighth seen once. The source material was blood. Receptor source: a woman aged 18-29 years with Graves' hyperthyroidism.

This clonotype came up many times. V is TRBV19 and J is TRBJ2-5; D perhaps matches TRBD2 (6 bases). Trimming stripped 3 bases from V and 3 bases from J, with 11 bases between. Germline loops: CDR1 LNHDA, CDR2 SQIVND (reference sequence). The CDR3 totals 14 residues. The CDR3 region is CASSMGGGEETQYF. Written as DNA, the CDR3 is TGTGCCAGTAGTATGGGAGGTGGGGAAGAGACCCAGTACTTC.

This clonotype was picked up one time. The chain joins TRBV7-2 to TRBJ2-7, with D unresolved. Germline CDR1 reads SGHTA; CDR2 reads FQGNSA. Trimming shortened V by 1 base and J by 5 bases, and 9 bases separated the two germline ends. The length of the CDR3 is 13 residues. CDR3 amino acids: CASSLVSEHEQYV. The CDR3 DNA is TGTGCCAGCAGCTTAGTGTCGGAGCACGAGCAGTACGTC.

This clonotype was seen many times. The chain has TRBV30 and TRBJ2-3; tentative D call: TRBD2 (5 bases). The ends were cut back, 5 bases at V and 5 bases at J, with 5 bases in the middle. Germline V gives CDR1 GTSNPN, CDR2 SVGIG (reference sequence). CDR3 length: 10 residues. CDR3 nucleotides: TGTGCCTGGCGGGGAGATACGCAGTATTTT. Translated, it gives CAWRGDTQYF.

This clonotype was detected ten times or more. The chain couples TRBV20-1 to TRBJ2-1; 12 nucleotides align to TRBD2. Germline values: CDR1 DFQATT, CDR2 SNEGSKA (reference sequence). The CDR3 contains 16 residues. V lost 5 bases, J lost 6 bases, and 11 bases stayed unmatched. CDR3 DNA: TGCAGTGCTGGGTCCGGGACTAGCGGGCGAGGCAATGAGCAGTTCTTC. As protein: CSAGSGTSGRGNEQFF.

This chain links TRBV6-1 with TRBJ2-7; TRBD1 agrees at 8 bases. The CDR3 covers 14 residues. V lost 7 bases to trimming and J lost 0 bases; unmatched junction nucleotides: 5. Per germline, CDR1 MNHNS and CDR2 SASEGT. The CDR3 sequence: CASTGTGYSYEQYF. CDR3 nucleotides: TGTGCCAGCACTGGGACAGGATACTCCTACGAGCAGTACTTC.

The J gene is TRBJ2-1, the V gene TRBV2, with D tentatively TRBD2 (7 bases). V gave up 3 bases and J gave up 6 bases, with 18 bases separating them. This CDR3 region has 16 residues. CDR1 SNHLY and CDR2 FYNNEI come from the germline V gene. The CDR3 protein is CASSERGGHGVNEQFF. The CDR3 DNA is TGTGCCAGCAGTGAGAGGGGGGGCCATGGGGTCAATGAGCAGTTCTTC.

This clonotype came up many times. As DNA, the CDR3 is TGTGCCAGCAGTTACCACGGAATGACTATAAACACTGAAGCTTTCTTT. Protein product: CASSYHGMTINTEAFF. The gene calls are TRBV6-5 and TRBJ1-1; D call uncertain. The CDR3 spans 16 residues. The V gene lost 2 bases and the J gene lost 2 bases, with 15 bases spanning the gap. Germline CDR1 is MNHEY and CDR2 is SVGAGI.

The chain's CDR3 is CASKRLAFTGELFF. The CDR3 coding sequence is TGTGCCAGTAAGAGACTAGCCTTCACCGGGGAGCTGTTTTTT. The rearrangement links TRBV19 to TRBJ2-2; TRBD2 agrees at 7 bases. The V gene's germline CDR1 is LNHDA and CDR2 SQIVND (reference sequence). The CDR3 consists of 14 residues. Losses at the gene ends were 7 bases for V and 4 bases for J; bases not matched to a gene: 6. Filled out from reference TRBV19 and TRBJ2-2, the complete variable domain reads DGGITQSPKYLFRKEGQNVTLSCEQNLNHDAMYWYRQDPGQGLRLIYYSQIVNDFQKGDIAEGYSVSREKKESFPLTVTSAQKNPTAFYLCASKRLAFTGELFFGEGSRLTVL.

This clonotype was seen many times. The rearrangement uses TRBV10-2 and TRBJ1-2; 9 bases match TRBD1. The CDR3 loop spans 13 amino acids. V was pared by 3 bases and J by 6 bases, with 2 bases of the junction left unmatched. CDR1 WSHSY and CDR2 SAAADI come from the germline V gene. The CDR3 DNA follows: TGCGCCAGCAGTGACCGGGACAGGGATGGCTACACCTTC. Translated, it gives CASSDRDRDGYTF.

This clonotype came up many times. The CDR3 loop is CASSQGQQRRPYEQYF. Written as DNA, the CDR3 is TGTGCCAGCAGTCAGGGACAGCAACGACGTCCCTACGAGCAGTACTTC. V is TRBV28 and J is TRBJ2-7, with 7 bases matching TRBD1. This CDR3 has 16 amino acids. Trimming took 5 bases from V and 2 from J; bases not matched to a gene: 12. Germline-derived CDR1 and CDR2 are MDHEN and SYDVKM. Using reference TRBV28 and TRBJ2-7 for the parts outside the CDR3, the full variable domain is DVKVTQSSRYLVKRTGEKVFLECVQDMDHENMFWYRQDPGLGLRLIYFSYDVKMKEKGDIPEGYSVSREKKERFSLILESASTNQTSMYLCASSQGQQRRPYEQYFGPGTRLTVT.

This clonotype was seen a handful of times. The chain carries TRBV18 and TRBJ1-2; 7 bases fit TRBD1. This CDR3 is 15 amino acids long. Germline CDR1 reads KGHSH; CDR2 reads LQKENI. Trimming cost V 0 bases and J 5 bases; bases outside gene matches: 6. The CDR3 is CASSPPGQLIYGYTF. CDR3 in DNA: TGTGCCAGCTCACCACCGGGACAGCTCATATATGGCTACACCTTC.

The chain links TRBV28 to TRBJ2-1, with 12 nucleotides matching TRBD2. Per the germline V gene, CDR1 is MDHEN and CDR2 is SYDVKM. CDR3 length: 14 residues. The trim removed 4 bases at V and 8 bases at J, leaving 3 bases unmatched. The CDR3 loop reads CASSSLAGGYEQFF. The CDR3 DNA sequence: TGTGCCAGCAGTTCTCTAGCGGGAGGGTATGAGCAGTTCTTC.

J is TRBJ2-3 and V is TRBV6-2 or TRBV6-3; 8 bases are shared with TRBD1. The germline CDR1 and CDR2 sequences are MNHEY and SVGEGT. The CDR3 runs 18 residues. With 6 bases clipped from V and 6 bases from J, the junction kept 20 bases outside the gene matches. CDR3 nucleotide sequence: TGTGCCAGCAGGGGAAATTTCGGACAGGGAGTATACATGGATACGCAGTATTTT. This gives the protein CASRGNFGQGVYMDTQYF.

The sample holds a few counts of this clonotype. Germline is not matched at one junction end, which may reflect a read error. The rearrangement joins TRBV6-2 or TRBV6-3 to TRBJ2-1, with D perhaps TRBD1 (5 bases). CDR3 length: 16 residues. Germline loops: CDR1 MNHEY, CDR2 SVGEGT. CDR3 in amino acids: CASSYLGVSSCNEQFF. The CDR3 DNA reads TGTGCCAGCAGTTACCTAGGGGTGAGCTCCTGCAATGAGCAGTTCTTC.

This clonotype showed up just a few times. V and J are TRBV6-1 and TRBJ2-7, with 10 positions matching TRBD1. J gave up 7 bases and V 4 bases, and 13 bases lay outside the gene matches. This CDR3 is built from 16 residues. Germline V gene lookup returns CDR1 MNHNS and CDR2 SASEGT. Here the CDR3 DNA reads TGTGCCAGCAGTGGAAGTTACGGACAGGGGGGCCTGGAGCAGTACGTC. Translation: CASSGSYGQGGLEQYV.

In its sample, this clonotype was seen a few times. V is TRBV18 and J is TRBJ1-1, with no clear D. Germline V gene data show CDR1 as KGHSH and CDR2 as LQKENI. V was shortened by 0 bases and J by 3 bases, with 8 bases between the two germline ends. This CDR3 has 14 residues. The CDR3 sequence is CASSPPEIDTEAFF. DNA for the CDR3: TGTGCCAGCTCACCACCGGAGATTGACACTGAAGCTTTCTTT.

The table lists this clonotype with a few counts. This chain joins TRBV9 and TRBJ2-3, with 10 bases matching TRBD2. Trimming removed 5 bases from V and 3 bases from J; junction bases left unmatched: 12. The germline CDR1 and CDR2 sequences are SGDLS and YYNGEE. This CDR3 comprises 17 residues. The CDR3 region is CASRTDSSGRTTDTQYF. The CDR3 DNA sequence: TGTGCCAGCAGAACGGATTCTAGCGGGAGAACTACAGATACGCAGTATTTT.

This clonotype rates as medium-sized (0.01 to 0.1%). The chain is built from TRBV2 and TRBJ2-1; D might be TRBD1 (6 bases). Trimming took off 3 bases at V and 0 bases at J, with 12 bases between the two ends. CDR1 is SNHLY and CDR2 is FYNNEI in the germline V gene. The length of the CDR3 is 16 residues. The CDR3 loop reads CASSESRQASYNEQFF. CDR3 coding DNA: TGTGCCAGCAGTGAGTCTAGACAGGCCTCCTACAATGAGCAGTTCTTC. Complete variable domain (other parts from reference TRBV2 and TRBJ2-1): EPEVTQTPSHQVTQMGQEVILRCVPISNHLYFYWYRQILGQKVEFLVSFYNNEISEKSEIFDDQFSVERPDGSNFTLKIRSTKLEDSAMYFCASSESRQASYNEQFFGPGTRLTVL.

This clonotype was recorded at least ten times. This chain connects TRBV7-3 to TRBJ2-1; D remains ambiguous. This CDR3 spans 13 amino acids. Germline V gives CDR1 SGHTA, CDR2 FQGTGA. Trimming removed 0 bases from V and 5 bases from J, with 5 bases in between. The CDR3 protein is CASSLTRNNEQFF. The CDR3 bases are TGTGCCAGCAGCTTAACTCGGAACAATGAGCAGTTCTTC.

V usage is TRBV3-1 and J usage is TRBJ2-1, with 14 positions matching TRBD2. The germline gives CDR1 LGHDT, CDR2 YNNKEL (reference sequence). Losses at the gene ends were 5 bases for V and 2 bases for J; bases not matched to a gene: 17. CDR3 length: 21 amino acids. CDR3 nucleotide sequence: TGTGCCAGCAGCGAACCTTCTGGGACTAGCGGGAGTATGTCGGCCTACAATGAGCAGTTCTTC. Translation: CASSEPSGTSGSMSAYNEQFF.

The rearrangement uses TRBV10-3 and TRBJ2-7; 7 bases are a match to TRBD2. This CDR3 spans 14 amino acids. Germline CDR1 and CDR2: ENHRY and SYGVKD. The V gene end was trimmed by 8 bases and the J gene end by 2 bases; junction bases not matched to a gene: 9. CDR3 nucleotide sequence: TGTGCCATCGGGAGGGCTTATACTCCCTACGAGCAGTACTTC. Translating gives CAIGRAYTPYEQYF.

The chain employs TRBV18 and TRBJ2-1; possibly TRBD1 for D (5 bases). This CDR3 contains 15 residues. From germline, CDR1 is KGHSH and CDR2 LQKENI. V dropped 5 bases and J dropped 0 bases, with 11 bases sitting between them. Here the CDR3 reads CASSNWTSSYNEQFF. CDR3 bases: TGTGCCAGCTCAAACTGGACAAGCTCCTACAATGAGCAGTTCTTC.

V gene TRBV24-1 combines with J gene TRBJ2-3, with 15 bases that match TRBD2. The CDR3 totals 24 residues. Germline assignment: CDR1 KGHDR and CDR2 SFDVKD. J gave up 4 bases and V 4 bases, and 26 bases lay outside the gene matches. Written as DNA, the CDR3 is TGTGCCACCAGTGACCGATACTTCGGACTAGCGGGAGGGCCTGACCCAGTGAGTGCAGATACGCAGTATTTT. Its translation: CATSDRYFGLAGGPDPVSADTQYF.